This T cell receptor beta chain was recovered during a study of blood T cell repertoires in COVID-19. Study-level background: Material from acute and convalescent COVID-19 was sourced from the United States, Italy and Spain. T cells, B-cell-depleted T cells, or PBMCs supplied cDNA or gDNA.

This clone was detected only once. Sequencing used immunoSEQ multiplex PCR; TCRdb keeps in-frame clones, though not all of them. The sample carries 250,000 to 350,000 clones, roughly 89% recorded once. All enrollees were roughly 18 to 100 years old and from about 24 US areas. This CDR3 is built from 13 residues. Trimming stripped 5 bases from V and 7 bases from J, with 14 bases between. The germline V gene encodes CDR1 LNHDA and CDR2 SQIVND (reference sequence). This rearrangement joins TRBV19 to TRBJ1-2; possible D gene TRBD1, 5 bases. The source material was PBMCs or T cells enriched from blood (not recorded which). The TCR comes from a woman between 18 and 29 years old with acute COVID-19. CDR3 region: CASSREQRGGYTF. The CDR3 DNA reads TGTGCCAGTAGTCGGGAGCAGAGGGGTGGCTACACCTTC.